A selection of T cell receptor beta chains follows, all from one sample in a study of technical replicates of blood from a handful of donors. Profiling relied on immunoSEQ multiplex PCR, and the TCRdb table lists in-frame clones only, not all of them. The sample lists some 80,000 clones; around 94% were seen once. The sample comprised T cells isolated from PBMCs. Receptor source: a human donor in good health. Each CDR3 is given with its conserved first and last residue. D genes are given only for firm matches. The size field is filled for only some rows; it gives once, few, many or a size class.

TRBD1,TRBJ1-5,TRBV7-2,NA,CASSSLPSDRGYVNQPQHF,TGTGCCAGCAGCTCCCTCCCCTCAGACAGGGGGTACGTCAATCAGCCCCAGCATTTT
TRBD2,TRBJ2-3,TRBV19,NA,CASMGGGTSGITDTQYF,TGTGCCAGTATGGGTGGTGGGACTAGCGGGATCACAGATACGCAGTATTTT
TRBD1,TRBJ2-1,TRBV14,NA,CASSRPRDRGGNEQFF,TGTGCCAGCAGCCGACCCCGGGACAGGGGGGGGAATGAGCAGTTCTTC
NA,TRBJ1-1,TRBV19,NA,CASRGVSSIPEAFF,TGTGCCAGTAGAGGGGTCTCTTCTATACCTGAAGCTTTCTTT
TRBD2,TRBJ2-3,TRBV7-3,NA,CASSVRTSGASTDTQYF,TGTGCCAGCAGCGTTAGGACTAGCGGGGCTTCCACAGATACGCAGTATTTT
NA,TRBJ2-1,TRBV7-8,NA,CASSPRNEQFF,TGTGCCAGCAGCCCGCGAAATGAGCAGTTCTTC
NA,TRBJ1-1,TRBV9,NA,CASSVVGTMNTEAFF,TGTGCCAGCAGCGTAGTCGGGACAATGAACACTGAAGCTTTCTTT
NA,TRBJ1-1,TRBV23-1,NA,CASSREAFF,TGCGCCAGCAGTCGGGAGGCTTTCTTT
NA,TRBJ1-2,TRBV11-3,NA,CASSFNENYGYTF,TGTGCCAGCAGCTTTAACGAGAACTATGGCTACACCTTC
TRBD1,TRBJ1-5,TRBV2,once,CASSTGGQPQHF,TGTGCCAGCAGTACAGGGGGTCAGCCCCAGCATTTT
TRBD2,TRBJ2-3,TRBV11-1,NA,CASSRGRAMDTQYF,TGTGCCAGCAGCCGCGGGAGGGCCATGGATACGCAGTATTTT
TRBD1,TRBJ1-1,TRBV7-3,NA,CASRSNGQGNTEAFF,TGTGCCAGCAGATCGAACGGACAGGGGAACACTGAAGCTTTCTTT
NA,TRBJ2-5,TRBV5-6,NA,CASSLARGLGTQYF,TGTGCCAGCAGCTTGGCCAGGGGTCTCGGGACCCAGTACTTC
NA,TRBJ2-7,TRBV27,NA,CASSFGRTYEQYF,TGTGCCAGCAGTTTTGGCAGGACCTACGAGCAGTACTTC
TRBD2,TRBJ2-5,TRBV28,NA,CASSLDLAGFIGVQETQYF,TGTGCCAGCAGTTTAGATCTAGCGGGATTCATTGGGGTACAAGAGACCCAGTACTTC
NA,TRBJ2-3,TRBV28,NA,CASSSIQGGSDTQYF,TGTGCCAGCAGTTCAATCCAGGGGGGCTCCGATACGCAGTATTTT
TRBD1,TRBJ1-2,TRBV27,NA,CASSLKVQGNYGYTF,TGTGCCAGCAGCCTAAAGGTACAGGGGAACTATGGCTACACCTTC
TRBD1,TRBJ1-2,TRBV27,NA,CASSPRQGLFYGYTF,TGTGCCAGCAGTCCTAGACAGGGGCTCTTCTATGGCTACACCTTC
TRBD2,TRBJ2-7,TRBV2,NA,CARGTSGTYEQYF,TGTGCCAGAGGGACTAGCGGGACCTACGAGCAGTACTTC
NA,TRBJ2-1,TRBV30,NA,CAWSANSYNEQFF,TGTGCCTGGAGTGCGAATAGCTACAATGAGCAGTTCTTC
TRBD2,TRBJ2-1,TRBV7-8,NA,CASSPRLAGKYNEQFF,TGTGCCAGCAGCCCTAGACTAGCGGGAAAATACAATGAGCAGTTCTTC
NA,TRBJ2-5,TRBV4-1,NA,CASSPSGVPETQYF,TGCGCCAGCAGCCCCTCGGGGGTCCCAGAGACCCAGTACTTC
NA,TRBJ1-1,TRBV30,NA,CAWSVLTGGTEAFF,TGTGCCTGGAGTGTACTCACGGGGGGCACTGAAGCTTTCTTT
NA,TRBJ1-5,TRBV18,NA,CASSPERNQPQHF,TGTGCCAGCTCACCAGAGAGAAATCAGCCCCAGCATTTT
TRBD1,TRBJ2-1,TRBV9,NA,CASSVTGQGVKSNEQFF,TGTGCCAGCAGCGTAACCGGACAGGGGGTGAAGTCCAATGAGCAGTTCTTC
NA,TRBJ1-1,TRBV28,NA,CASSFYTVNTEAFF,TGTGCCAGCAGTTTCTATACTGTTAACACTGAAGCTTTCTTT
TRBD1,TRBJ1-2,TRBV5-1,NA,CASSLAQGVDYTF,TGCGCCAGCAGCTTGGCCCAGGGGGTTGACTACACCTTC
TRBD2,TRBJ2-7,TRBV5-4,NA,CASSYTSATIYEQYF,TGTGCCAGCAGTTACACTAGCGCAACGATCTACGAGCAGTACTTC
NA,TRBJ2-7,TRBV28,NA,CASSLWQGGPYEQYF,TGTGCCAGCAGTTTGTGGCAGGGCGGACCCTACGAGCAGTACTTC
TRBD2,TRBJ2-7,TRBV28,NA,CASSERAGSSYEQYF,TGTGCCAGCAGTGAACGAGCGGGATCCTCCTACGAGCAGTACTTC
TRBD1,TRBJ1-5,TRBV6-1,NA,CASSEVGDSHQPQHF,TGTGCCAGCAGTGAAGTCGGGGACAGCCATCAGCCCCAGCATTTT
TRBD2,TRBJ2-1,TRBV15,once,CATSRGGTSYNEQFF,TGTGCCACCAGCAGAGGAGGGACTAGCTACAATGAGCAGTTCTTC
NA,TRBJ1-2,TRBV4-1,NA,CASSQGRGYGYTF,TGCGCCAGCAGCCAAGGGAGGGGATATGGCTACACCTTC
TRBD2,TRBJ2-7,TRBV27,NA,CASSPATSGYEQYF,TGTGCCAGCAGTCCGGCGACTAGCGGCTACGAGCAGTACTTC
NA,TRBJ2-5,TRBV7-9,NA,CASSLLILGEQYF,TGTGCCAGCAGCTTATTAATCTTGGGAGAGCAGTACTTC
NA,TRBJ2-7,TRBV20-1,NA,CSVLFSYEQYF,TGCAGTGTTCTCTTCTCCTACGAGCAGTACTTC
TRBD1,TRBJ1-5,TRBV18,NA,CASSPGQGLNQPQHF,TGTGCCAGCTCACCGGGACAGGGCCTCAATCAGCCCCAGCATTTT
TRBD2,TRBJ2-7,TRBV27,NA,CASSLGLAGSYEQYF,TGTGCCAGCAGTTTAGGGCTAGCGGGATCCTACGAGCAGTACTTC